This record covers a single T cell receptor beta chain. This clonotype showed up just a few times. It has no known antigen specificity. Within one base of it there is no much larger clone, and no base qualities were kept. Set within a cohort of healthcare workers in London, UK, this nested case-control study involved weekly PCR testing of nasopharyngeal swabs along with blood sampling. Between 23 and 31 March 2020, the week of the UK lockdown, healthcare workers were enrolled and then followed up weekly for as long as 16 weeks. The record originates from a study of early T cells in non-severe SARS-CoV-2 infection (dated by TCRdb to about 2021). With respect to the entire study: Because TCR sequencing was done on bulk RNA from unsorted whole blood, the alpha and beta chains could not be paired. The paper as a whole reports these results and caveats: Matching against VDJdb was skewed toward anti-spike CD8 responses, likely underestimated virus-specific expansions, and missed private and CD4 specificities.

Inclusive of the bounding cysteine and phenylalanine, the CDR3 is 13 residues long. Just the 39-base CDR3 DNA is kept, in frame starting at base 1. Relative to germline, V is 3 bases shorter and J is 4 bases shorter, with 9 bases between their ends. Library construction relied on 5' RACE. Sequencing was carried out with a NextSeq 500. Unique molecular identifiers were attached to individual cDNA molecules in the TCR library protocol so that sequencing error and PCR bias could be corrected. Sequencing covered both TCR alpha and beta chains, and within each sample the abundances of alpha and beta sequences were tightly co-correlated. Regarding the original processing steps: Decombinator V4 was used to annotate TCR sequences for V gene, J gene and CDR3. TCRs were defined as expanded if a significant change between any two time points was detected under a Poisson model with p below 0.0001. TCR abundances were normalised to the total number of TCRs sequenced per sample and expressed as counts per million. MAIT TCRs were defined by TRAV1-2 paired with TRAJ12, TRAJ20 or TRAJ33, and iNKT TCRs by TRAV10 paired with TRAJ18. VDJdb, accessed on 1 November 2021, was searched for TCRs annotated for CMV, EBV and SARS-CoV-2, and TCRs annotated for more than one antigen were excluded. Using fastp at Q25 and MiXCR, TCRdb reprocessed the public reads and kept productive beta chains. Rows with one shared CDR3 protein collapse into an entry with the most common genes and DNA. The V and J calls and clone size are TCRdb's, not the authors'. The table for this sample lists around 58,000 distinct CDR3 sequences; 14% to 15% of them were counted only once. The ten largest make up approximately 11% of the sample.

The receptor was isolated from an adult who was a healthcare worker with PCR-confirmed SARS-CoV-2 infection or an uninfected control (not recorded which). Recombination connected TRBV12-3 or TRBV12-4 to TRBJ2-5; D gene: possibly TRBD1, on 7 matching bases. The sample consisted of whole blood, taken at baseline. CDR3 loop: CASSFQGGETQYF. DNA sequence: TGTGCCAGCAGTTTCCAGGGGGGAGAGACCCAGTACTTC.